Given below is one T cell receptor (beta chain) in context. Participant ages covered about 18 to 95 years across 25 or so US areas. Participants' own reports of clinical history determined their cohort assignment. Two negative PCRs, clearance, or symptom resolution were required of recovered Cohort 3 donors. In the study's own analysis: The assay estimated nucleated cells by amplifying reference gene primers. Method: immunoSEQ multiplex PCR; TCRdb's copy keeps in-frame clones and lacks some. V and J calls and clone size are given by that table; D and trimming were obtained from the DNA. The table lists more than 250,000 clones, 87% of them singletons. The sample originates from a study of blood T cell repertoires in COVID-19. The CDR3 length is 14 residues. CDR1 and CDR2 from the germline V gene are SGHRS and YFSETQ. The V gene end was trimmed by 0 bases and the J gene end by 6 bases; junction bases not matched to a gene: 3.

The receptor's source is a woman in her twenties or thirties who had recovered from COVID-19. Sequencing was performed on PBMCs or T cells enriched from blood (not recorded which). The J gene is TRBJ1-1, the V gene TRBV5-1; 9 nucleotides agree with TRBD1. Here the CDR3 DNA reads TGCGCCAGCAGCTTGGTACAGGGGGCCGCTGAAGCTTTCTTT. Translating it yields CASSLVQGAAEAFF.